Below, 23 T cell receptor beta chains from the same sample are listed, as sequenced in a study of T-cell reconstitution after alpha-beta-depleted transplantation in children (dated by TCRdb to 2016 to 2018). Library preparation used PCR. The instrument was an Illumina HiSeq 2500. TCR library preparation used molecular barcoding, with unique molecular identifiers applied to normalize quantification of the TCRbeta repertoire. Using fastp at Q25 and MiXCR, TCRdb reprocessed the public reads and kept productive beta chains. Rows merge per CDR3 protein into single entries with the most common DNA and genes. The sample contains some 200,000 distinct CDR3 sequences, around 9.2% of them found a single time. Approximately 40% of the sample lies in the top ten. The sample's treatment or condition, from its label and the paper: allogeneic hematopoietic cell transplantation with graft depleted of TCRalphabeta T cells and CD19 B cells.

Material: PBMCs, mostly from graft donor cells, obtained 360 days after TCRalphabeta/CD19-depleted stem cell transplant. Source of these receptors: a male patient aged 2 to 9 who had a stem cell transplant for acute myeloid leukemia, so the T cells may come from the graft donor.

This clonotype showed up just a few times. The chain joins TRBV5-1 to TRBJ2-4, with 14 nucleotides matching TRBD2. The CDR3 is made up of 19 amino acids. From germline, CDR1 is SGHRS and CDR2 YFSETQ. Losses at the gene ends were 4 bases for V and 5 bases for J; bases not matched to a gene: 14. This CDR3 is CASSKLPGLAGEAENIQYF. The CDR3 bases are TGCGCCAGCAGCAAATTGCCGGGACTAGCGGGAGAGGCGGAAAACATTCAGTACTTC.

This clonotype was observed a handful of times. V usage is TRBV12-3 or TRBV12-4 and J usage is TRBJ1-1; 8 positions agree with TRBD1. The CDR3 covers 15 residues. V shed 5 bases and J 1 base; nucleotides not matched to a gene: 6. The CDR3: CASSLRQGQNTEAFF. The CDR3 DNA sequence: TGTGCCAGCAGTCTCCGACAGGGGCAGAACACTGAAGCTTTCTTT.

The rearrangement uses TRBV20-1 and TRBJ2-5; 12 nucleotides match TRBD2. Germline-derived CDR1 and CDR2 are DFQATT and SNEGSKA (reference sequence). There are 15 residues in the CDR3. J lost 2 bases, V lost 1 base, and 2 bases had no gene match. The CDR3 nucleotides are TGCAGTGCTAGAGGGACTAGCGGGGCTCAAGAGACCCAGTACTTC. This codes for CSARGTSGAQETQYF.

A few counts support this clonotype. Written as DNA, the CDR3 is TGTGCCAGCAGAGACAGGTCGAACACCGGGGAGCTGTTTTTT. It is translated as CASRDRSNTGELFF. The chain recombines TRBV9 with TRBJ2-2; possibly TRBD1 for D (6 bases). The CDR3 runs 14 residues. Trimming stripped 5 bases from V and 0 bases from J, with 8 bases between. In germline, CDR1 is SGDLS, CDR2 YYNGEE.

This clonotype was observed at least ten times. This chain joins TRBV29-1 and TRBJ2-7; 8 nucleotides align to TRBD1. J gave up 2 bases and V 7 bases, and 7 bases lay outside the gene matches. Germline CDR1 is SQVTM and CDR2 is ANQGSEA. This CDR3 region has 13 residues. CDR3 sequence: CSAQHRGAYEQYF. Here the CDR3 DNA reads TGCAGCGCCCAGCACAGGGGGGCCTACGAGCAGTACTTC.

This clonotype was detected many times. This chain connects TRBV24-1 to TRBJ2-2; weak D call: TRBD1 (6 bases). The ends were cut back, 3 bases at V and 5 bases at J, with 15 bases in the middle. This CDR3 has 16 residues. CDR1 and CDR2 from the germline V gene are KGHDR and SFDVKD. DNA for the CDR3: TGTGCCACCAGTGATCACAGGTTCCAGGGGACCGGGGAGCTGTTTTTT. Its protein product is CATSDHRFQGTGELFF.

The chain couples TRBV7-6 to TRBJ2-2; D call uncertain. Germline V gene data show CDR1 as SGHVS and CDR2 as FNYEAQ. V lost 1 base and J 7 bases, leaving 13 bases between the germline ends. This CDR3 region has 15 residues. CDR3 DNA sequence: TGTGCCAGCAGCTTAGTATACCGGGTCTACGGGGAGCTGTTTTTT. Protein product: CASSLVYRVYGELFF.

The V and J genes are TRBV12-3 or TRBV12-4 and TRBJ1-5; 8 nucleotides agree with TRBD1. V gave up 3 bases and J gave up 6 bases; unmatched junction bases: 7. This CDR3 is built from 15 residues. CDR3 protein: CASSLWQGAVQPQHF. CDR3 sequence (DNA): TGTGCCAGCAGTTTGTGGCAGGGGGCGGTTCAGCCCCAGCATTTT.

The chain links TRBV20-1 to TRBJ2-5, with a tentative D call TRBD1 (6 bases). Germline V gene sequence: CDR1 DFQATT, CDR2 SNEGSKA (reference sequence). The CDR3 runs 14 residues. The V and J ends lost 1 base and 1 base respectively, with 10 bases between them. Here the CDR3 reads CSARGQGTQETQYF. The CDR3 DNA reads as TGCAGTGCTAGAGGTCAGGGGACCCAAGAGACCCAGTACTTC.

The table lists this clonotype with many counts. The V call is TRBV12-3 or TRBV12-4, the J call TRBJ2-1; D is uncertain. The CDR3 covers 15 residues. V gave up 2 bases and J gave up 0 bases, with 8 bases separating them. CDR3 nucleotides: TGTGCCAGCAGTTTAAGCGCCCACTCCTACAATGAGCAGTTCTTC. Encoded protein: CASSLSAHSYNEQFF.

The sample holds many counts of this clonotype. The rearrangement joins TRBV7-7 to TRBJ2-7; TRBD1 matches 7 bases. Germline values: CDR1 SSHAT, CDR2 FNYEAQ (reference sequence). The CDR3 runs 16 residues. The CDR3: CASSLILIRTGYEQYV. DNA of the CDR3: TGTGCTAGCAGCTTAATCCTAATTCGGACAGGTTACGAGCAGTACGTC.

The rearrangement uses TRBV7-3 and TRBJ2-1; no definite D call. The CDR3 loop spans 13 amino acids. V shed 2 bases and J shed 4 bases, with 6 bases lying between them. CDR1 is SGHTA, CDR2 FQGTGA, per germline. Here the CDR3 reads CASSLAEYNEQFF. DNA for the CDR3: TGTGCCAGCAGCTTAGCTGAATACAATGAGCAGTTCTTC.

The table lists this clonotype with a few counts. The chain links TRBV5-1 to TRBJ2-1; D possibly corresponds to TRBD1 (5 bases). Trimming took 4 bases from V and 5 from J, leaving 10 bases between them. The CDR3 has 13 amino acids. Germline assignment: CDR1 SGHRS and CDR2 YFSETQ. The CDR3 sequence: CASSLDSNNEQFF. As DNA, the CDR3 is TGCGCCAGCAGCCTCGACAGCAACAATGAGCAGTTCTTC.

In this sample, this clonotype turned up a few times. The chain joins TRBV18 to TRBJ1-6; no clear D. The V gene's germline CDR1 is KGHSH and CDR2 LQKENI. V was trimmed by 4 bases and J by 7 bases, leaving 8 bases between them. CDR3 length: 13 residues. In DNA form, the CDR3 reads TGTGCCAGCTCACTACCGTTAAATTCACCCCTCCACTTT. Translated: CASSLPLNSPLHF.

This clonotype was detected a few times. This rearrangement joins TRBV27 to TRBJ2-5, with TRBD1 matching over 9 bases. CDR1 is MNHEY and CDR2 is SMNVEV in the germline V gene (reference sequence). The trim removed 0 bases at V and 4 bases at J, leaving 3 bases unmatched. The CDR3 has 15 amino acids. The chain's CDR3 is CASSLSWDRVETQYF. The CDR3 DNA follows: TGTGCCAGCAGTTTATCCTGGGACAGGGTAGAGACCCAGTACTTC.

This clonotype came up many times. The chain recombines TRBV20-1 with TRBJ1-5, with D unclear. CDR1 is DFQATT and CDR2 is SNEGSKA in the germline V gene (reference sequence). Trimming stripped 0 bases from V and 1 base from J, with 4 bases between. The CDR3 totals 13 residues. CDR3 nucleotides: TGCAGTGCTAGAGATGCCAGCAATCAGCCCCAGCATTTT. It specifies CSARDASNQPQHF.

The chain uses TRBV5-5 and TRBJ2-7, with TRBD2 matching 13 bases. Looked up from germline, CDR1 is SGHKS and CDR2 is YYEKEE (reference sequence). J was trimmed by 0 bases and V by 4 bases; bases with no gene match: 4. The CDR3 runs to 16 residues. The chain's CDR3 is CASSRTSGSLSYEQYF. CDR3 bases: TGTGCCAGCAGCAGGACTAGCGGGAGCCTCTCCTACGAGCAGTACTTC.

In its sample, this clonotype was seen many times. The chain couples TRBV10-3 to TRBJ2-1; D gene ambiguous. The CDR3 is 15 amino acids. CDR1 and CDR2 (germline): ENHRY, SYGVKD. V was trimmed by 0 bases and J by 5 bases, leaving 11 bases between them. The CDR3 sequence: CAISESWLANNEQFF. The DNA of the CDR3 is TGTGCCATCAGTGAGTCGTGGTTGGCTAACAATGAGCAGTTCTTC.

The gene calls are TRBV3-1 and TRBJ2-4, with unresolved D. CDR3 length: 13 residues. Per germline, CDR1 LGHDT and CDR2 YNNKEL (reference sequence). The germline V and J ends were trimmed by 3 bases and 2 bases, with 5 bases remaining between them. This chain's CDR3 is CASSQGTKNIQYF. The CDR3 DNA reads as TGTGCCAGCAGCCAGGGGACCAAAAACATTCAGTACTTC.

Many counts were recorded for this clonotype. This chain joins TRBV12-3 or TRBV12-4 and TRBJ2-5; weak D call: TRBD2 (5 bases). This CDR3 has 15 amino acids. V shed 6 bases and J shed 5 bases, with 19 bases lying between them. The CDR3 is CASSFSTSGWETQYF. The CDR3 DNA follows: TGTGCCAGCAGCTTCAGTACTAGTGGCTGGGAGACCCAGTACTTC.

This clonotype was found a few times. This chain links TRBV12-3 or TRBV12-4 with TRBJ1-4; no definite D call. V was clipped by 0 bases and J by 10 bases, with 15 bases between them. The CDR3 length is 15 residues. The CDR3 DNA sequence: TGTGCCAGCAGTTTAGCCCCCGGCAGGCAAGGAAAACTGTTTTTT. It codes for CASSLAPGRQGKLFF.

This clonotype was observed a handful of times. The CDR3 DNA is TGTGCCAGCAGCTCCCCACTTGGGGTCTGGAACACTGAAGCTTTCTTT. It codes for CASSSPLGVWNTEAFF. The rearrangement links TRBV7-9 to TRBJ1-1; D remains ambiguous. With 4 bases removed from V and 1 base from J, the gap between germline ends came to 16 bases. The CDR3 runs to 16 residues. Germline V gene data show CDR1 as SEHNR and CDR2 as FQNEAQ (reference sequence). Looking up the rest from reference TRBV7-9 and TRBJ1-1 gives the full variable domain: DTGVSQNPRHKITKRGQNVTFRCDPISEHNRLYWYRQTLGQGPEFLTYFQNEAQLEKSRLLSDRFSAERPKGSFSTLEIQRTEQGDSAMYLCASSSPLGVWNTEAFFGQGTRLTVV.

This clonotype showed up just a few times. The chain carries TRBV15 and TRBJ2-1; D uncertain. CDR3 size: 15 residues. V lost 5 bases and J lost 0, with 11 bases in between. Germline V gene lookup returns CDR1 LNHNV and CDR2 YYDKDF (reference sequence). This chain's CDR3 is CATSADVSSYNEQFF. The CDR3 DNA follows: TGTGCCACCAGCGCTGACGTAAGCTCCTACAATGAGCAGTTCTTC.